Listed below are T cell receptor beta chains from one sample, sequenced in a study of blood T cells in healthy people across ages. A single record per CDR3 protein comes from TCRdb applying MiXCR to the 5' RACE reads. The sample includes roughly 1.6 million distinct CDR3 sequences, about 31% of them seen just once. The sequencing input was blood. Every receptor here comes from a woman between 25 and 40 years old in good health. Each CDR3 is given with its conserved first and last residue. D genes are given only for firm matches. Clone size is given for some rows only: seen once, a few or many times, or a class if the clone is expanded.

CDR3nt: TGTGCCAGCAGGGGAGCGGAAAAACTGTTTTTT; CDR3aa: CASRGAEKLFF; v_gene: TRBV3-1; d_gene: -; j_gene: TRBJ1-4; abundance: -
CDR3nt: TGTGCCACCAGCGCGGGGGGCCAGGGGGAGACCCAGTACTTC; CDR3aa: CATSAGGQGETQYF; v_gene: TRBV15; d_gene: TRBD2; j_gene: TRBJ2-5; abundance: -
CDR3nt: TGTGCCAGCAGCCGGACAGGGGGGCTTCAAGAGACCCAGTACTTC; CDR3aa: CASSRTGGLQETQYF; v_gene: TRBV5-5; d_gene: TRBD1; j_gene: TRBJ2-5; abundance: few
CDR3nt: TGCGCCAGCAGCTTCAAGGGACGAGAGGAGACCCAGTACTTC; CDR3aa: CASSFKGREETQYF; v_gene: TRBV5-1; d_gene: -; j_gene: TRBJ2-5; abundance: few
CDR3nt: TGCGCCAGCAGCTTGACGACCGAGACCCAGTACTTC; CDR3aa: CASSLTTETQYF; v_gene: TRBV5-1; d_gene: -; j_gene: TRBJ2-5; abundance: many
CDR3nt: TGTGCCAGCAGCCCGGGACTAGCGGGGGTAACGCAGTTCTTC; CDR3aa: CASSPGLAGVTQFF; v_gene: TRBV5-6; d_gene: TRBD2; j_gene: TRBJ2-1; abundance: few
CDR3nt: TGCGCCAGCAGGGCGGAGGGAGGCAGCTACGAGCAGTACTTC; CDR3aa: CASRAEGGSYEQYF; v_gene: TRBV5-1; d_gene: -; j_gene: TRBJ2-7; abundance: few
CDR3nt: TGCAGTGCTAGAGATCCCTGGGACTCCACCTACGAGCAGTACTTC; CDR3aa: CSARDPWDSTYEQYF; v_gene: TRBV20-1; d_gene: -; j_gene: TRBJ2-7; abundance: -
CDR3nt: TGCGCCAGCAGCCAAGAAGAGATGGCATCAGCCTACAATGAGCAGTTCTTC; CDR3aa: CASSQEEMASAYNEQFF; v_gene: TRBV4-1; d_gene: -; j_gene: TRBJ2-1; abundance: -
CDR3nt: TGTGCCAGCAGTTGGGGGACAGGGGGCAATGAGCAGTTCTTC; CDR3aa: CASSWGTGGNEQFF; v_gene: TRBV12-3/TRBV12-4; d_gene: TRBD1; j_gene: TRBJ2-1; abundance: -
CDR3nt: TGCAGTGCTAGAGATTGGGGGGGCAATCAGCCCCAGCATTTT; CDR3aa: CSARDWGGNQPQHF; v_gene: TRBV20-1; d_gene: -; j_gene: TRBJ1-5; abundance: few
CDR3nt: TGCAGCGTTGAAGACCCGAACCTTGAAGCTTTCTTT; CDR3aa: CSVEDPNLEAFF; v_gene: TRBV29-1; d_gene: -; j_gene: TRBJ1-1; abundance: few
CDR3nt: TGTGCCAGCAGCTTGGGTAGATTTAGGCGGACAGGCGGCACAGATACGCAGTATTTT; CDR3aa: CASSLGRFRRTGGTDTQYF; v_gene: TRBV5-4; d_gene: TRBD1; j_gene: TRBJ2-3; abundance: few
CDR3nt: TGCAGTGCGGCCAGGGGGGCGGGGGTTTACAATGAGCAGTTCTTC; CDR3aa: CSAARGAGVYNEQFF; v_gene: TRBV20-1; d_gene: -; j_gene: TRBJ2-1; abundance: -
CDR3nt: TGTGCCAGCAGTCTGGACGTAAATAATTCACCCCTCCACTTT; CDR3aa: CASSLDVNNSPLHF; v_gene: TRBV7-3; d_gene: -; j_gene: TRBJ1-6; abundance: -
CDR3nt: TGCAGTGCTAGAGAAAAGCTGGGACGCCCCTACGAGCAGTACTTC; CDR3aa: CSAREKLGRPYEQYF; v_gene: TRBV20-1; d_gene: -; j_gene: TRBJ2-7; abundance: few
CDR3nt: TGTGCCAGCAGTCCTAACTCAGGGGGCGGCACTGAAGCTTTCTTT; CDR3aa: CASSPNSGGGTEAFF; v_gene: TRBV28; d_gene: TRBD1; j_gene: TRBJ1-1; abundance: -
CDR3nt: TGTGCCAGCAGTTTTTCAGGGTACGACTACGAGCAGTACTTC; CDR3aa: CASSFSGYDYEQYF; v_gene: TRBV12-3/TRBV12-4; d_gene: -; j_gene: TRBJ2-7; abundance: few
CDR3nt: TGTGCCAGCAGCGCAGGAGGGGAAACAGCACCCCTCCACTTT; CDR3aa: CASSAGGETAPLHF; v_gene: TRBV7-3; d_gene: -; j_gene: TRBJ1-6; abundance: -
CDR3nt: TGCGCCAGCAGCTTGGGACCAGGGGATGCCGCGAACACCGGGGAGCTGTTTTTT; CDR3aa: CASSLGPGDAANTGELFF; v_gene: TRBV5-1; d_gene: -; j_gene: TRBJ2-2; abundance: -
CDR3nt: TGCGCCAGCAGTCGACCACTGGGGGCCACAGATACGCAGTATTTT; CDR3aa: CASSRPLGATDTQYF; v_gene: TRBV10-2; d_gene: -; j_gene: TRBJ2-3; abundance: few
CDR3nt: TGTGCCAGCAGTTTCCGGCGCCAGGCTATCTCTGGGGCCAACGTCCTGACTTTC; CDR3aa: CASSFRRQAISGANVLTF; v_gene: TRBV28; d_gene: -; j_gene: TRBJ2-6; abundance: many
CDR3nt: TGTGCCAGCATCCAACTAGCGGGGTTGTCCGGGGAGCTGTTTTTT; CDR3aa: CASIQLAGLSGELFF; v_gene: TRBV11-2; d_gene: TRBD2; j_gene: TRBJ2-2; abundance: few
CDR3nt: TGCAGGGCAAACAGGGCGAGCACTGAAGCTTTCTTT; CDR3aa: CRANRASTEAFF; v_gene: TRBV20-1; d_gene: -; j_gene: TRBJ1-1; abundance: -
CDR3nt: TGTGCCAGCACGACTAGCGGGAGTAAGACAGATACGCAGTATTTT; CDR3aa: CASTTSGSKTDTQYF; v_gene: TRBV2; d_gene: TRBD2; j_gene: TRBJ2-3; abundance: -
CDR3nt: TGTGCCAGCAGTTACCAACTCCGAAACACCATATATTTT; CDR3aa: CASSYQLRNTIYF; v_gene: TRBV12-3/TRBV12-4; d_gene: -; j_gene: TRBJ1-3; abundance: few
CDR3nt: TGTGCCATCAGTGAGGTCAGTGACTATGGCTACACCTTC; CDR3aa: CAISEVSDYGYTF; v_gene: TRBV10-3; d_gene: -; j_gene: TRBJ1-2; abundance: many
CDR3nt: TGTGCCAGCAGCCACGGCAGGGGGGATACGCAGTATTTT; CDR3aa: CASSHGRGDTQYF; v_gene: TRBV6-6; d_gene: TRBD1; j_gene: TRBJ2-3; abundance: -
CDR3nt: TGTGCCAGCGGGTTCCTAGATGAAAAACTGTTTTTT; CDR3aa: CASGFLDEKLFF; v_gene: TRBV2; d_gene: -; j_gene: TRBJ1-4; abundance: -
CDR3nt: TGTGCCAGCAGTCGGACAGGCTCTAATGAAAAACTGTTTTTT; CDR3aa: CASSRTGSNEKLFF; v_gene: TRBV6-1; d_gene: TRBD1; j_gene: TRBJ1-4; abundance: few
CDR3nt: TGTGCCAGCAGTCTGAGGGGGGTTAGGGCAGATACGCAGTATTTT; CDR3aa: CASSLRGVRADTQYF; v_gene: TRBV27; d_gene: -; j_gene: TRBJ2-3; abundance: many
CDR3nt: TGTGCCAGCAGCTTGGGGTACGGTACGCAGTATTTT; CDR3aa: CASSLGYGTQYF; v_gene: TRBV11-2; d_gene: -; j_gene: TRBJ2-3; abundance: many
CDR3nt: TGCAGTGCTAGAGGGGGACAGGGGAGTGTCGATGAGCAGTTCTTC; CDR3aa: CSARGGQGSVDEQFF; v_gene: TRBV20-1; d_gene: TRBD1; j_gene: TRBJ2-1; abundance: -
CDR3nt: TGTGCCACCCGAAGTGTGGGGGATGAGCAGTTCTTC; CDR3aa: CATRSVGDEQFF; v_gene: TRBV6-5; d_gene: -; j_gene: TRBJ2-1; abundance: few
CDR3nt: TGCAGTGCTAGCGTAGGCGGGGGACCCTACGAGCAGTACTTC; CDR3aa: CSASVGGGPYEQYF; v_gene: TRBV20-1; d_gene: TRBD2; j_gene: TRBJ2-7; abundance: few
CDR3nt: TGTGCCTGGAGTATCCGACAGGTCTACGAGCAGTACTTC; CDR3aa: CAWSIRQVYEQYF; v_gene: TRBV30; d_gene: -; j_gene: TRBJ2-7; abundance: few
CDR3nt: TGTGCCAGCAGTACCGACTCCGGGACTAGCAGCTACGAGCAGTACTTC; CDR3aa: CASSTDSGTSSYEQYF; v_gene: TRBV27; d_gene: TRBD2; j_gene: TRBJ2-7; abundance: -
CDR3nt: TGCACCAGCAGCCAGCGGGAGTCCAGCATCCGCAAGGCGACCCAGTACTTC; CDR3aa: CTSSQRESSIRKATQYF; v_gene: TRBV1; d_gene: -; j_gene: TRBJ2-5; abundance: -
CDR3nt: TGTGCCAGCAAAGACACTCATAACACCGGGGAGCTGTTTTTT; CDR3aa: CASKDTHNTGELFF; v_gene: TRBV6-5; d_gene: -; j_gene: TRBJ2-2; abundance: -
CDR3nt: TGCGCCAGCAGCTTGGGCTGGGGAGGTCACACTGAAGCTTTCTTT; CDR3aa: CASSLGWGGHTEAFF; v_gene: TRBV5-1; d_gene: -; j_gene: TRBJ1-1; abundance: few